The subject of this entry is one TCR beta chain. Assay: immunoSEQ multiplex PCR; the TCRdb copy retains only in-frame clones and omits some. The table lists some 320,000 clones, nearly 90% of them singletons. Patients from Seattle were sampled longitudinally, starting during active infection. The sample is drawn from a study of blood T cell repertoires in COVID-19. Study information: Samples came from the United States, Italy and Spain, spanning acute and convalescent COVID-19. In each case, the material was cDNA or gDNA derived from T cells, B-cell-depleted T cells, or PBMCs.

J gave up 5 bases and V 4 bases, and 12 bases lay outside the gene matches. Germline V CDR1 and CDR2: KGHSH, LQKENI. The CDR3 totals 16 residues. The receptor was isolated from a woman aged 25-40 years with COVID-19, enrolled during active disease. Material for sequencing was peripheral blood. This chain joins TRBV18 and TRBJ2-5; 8 nucleotides align to TRBD2. CDR3 DNA: TGTGCCAGCTCACACTCAACCGGGACTAGAGGGGAGACCCAGTACTTC. Translated: CASSHSTGTRGETQYF.